This TCR beta chain was retrieved from a study of OX40 agonist ivuxolimab in advanced cancers. Study details: Subjects had a mean age of roughly 60 years, with a range of 23 to 79; more than 70% were male. Study-wide results and limits: The CD4+ and CD8+ T cells in the blood had expanded clonally by week 6 at 0.1 to 3.0 mg/kg.

Turning to this clone: Antigen: not known.

The table came from immunoSEQ multiplex PCR; TCRdb's copy has only in-frame clones and leaves some out. The repertoire holds 70,000 or so clones, with roughly nine tenths as singletons. The V gene end was trimmed by 3 bases and the J gene end by 5 bases; junction bases not matched to a gene: 9. The CDR3 has 15 residues. Germline CDR1 SGHTA, CDR2 FQGTGA. The chain couples TRBV7-3 to TRBJ2-7; 8 bases agree with TRBD2. This clonotype originated in an adult with an advanced solid tumor such as melanoma, head and neck, liver or kidney cancer. This sample comprised CD4+ or CD8+ T cells sorted from blood, obtained in a trial of the OX40 agonist ivuxolimab. The CDR3 is CASSLPGLGKHEQYF. DNA for the CDR3: TGTGCCAGCAGCTTGCCGGGACTAGGAAAGCACGAGCAGTACTTC.